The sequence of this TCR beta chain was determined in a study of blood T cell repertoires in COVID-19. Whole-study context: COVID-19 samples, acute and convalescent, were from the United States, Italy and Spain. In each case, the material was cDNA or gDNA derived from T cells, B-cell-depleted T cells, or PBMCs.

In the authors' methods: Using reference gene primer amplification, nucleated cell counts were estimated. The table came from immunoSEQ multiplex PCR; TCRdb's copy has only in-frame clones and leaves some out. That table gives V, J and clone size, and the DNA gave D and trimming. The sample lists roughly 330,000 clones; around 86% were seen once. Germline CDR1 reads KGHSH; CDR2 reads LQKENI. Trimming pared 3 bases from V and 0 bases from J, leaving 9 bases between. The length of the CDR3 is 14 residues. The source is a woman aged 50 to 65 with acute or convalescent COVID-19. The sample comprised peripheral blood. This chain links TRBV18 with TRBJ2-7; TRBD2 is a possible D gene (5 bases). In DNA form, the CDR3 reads TGTGCCAGCTCACCGATGGACTTCTCCTACGAGCAGTACTTC. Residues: CASSPMDFSYEQYF.